This T cell receptor beta chain was captured in a study of T-cell reconstitution after alpha-beta-depleted transplantation in children. Unique molecular identifiers were incorporated during preparation of the TCRbeta library. One entry per CDR3 protein, called by TCRdb with MiXCR from the PCR reads. The sample yields more than 550,000 distinct CDR3 sequences, about 10% seen once. This clonotype was observed at least ten times. Germline CDR1 MNHEY, CDR2 SVGAGI. The CDR3 totals 14 residues. V shed 5 bases, J shed 5 bases, and the junction held 9 bases outside the gene matches. The sequencing here drew on PBMCs from the stem cell graft donor, taken from the stem cell graft. The chain has TRBV6-5 and TRBJ2-7; 7 bases align to TRBD1. The source of this sequence is a human donor who donated a stem cell graft to a child with acute myeloid leukemia. The CDR3 is CASSRDSAMDEQYF. CDR3 in DNA: TGTGCCAGCAGTCGGGACAGCGCCATGGACGAGCAGTACTTC.